What follows are 6 T cell receptor beta chains derived from one specimen sequenced in a study of blood T cell repertoires in COVID-19. The method was immunoSEQ multiplex PCR; TCRdb's version includes in-frame clones alone and lacks a portion of them. Counted here are roughly 180,000 clones, roughly nine tenths occurring once; the ten biggest clones make up under 2.5%. Sequencing was performed on peripheral blood. These receptors were collected from a man aged 65 to 79 with active or convalescent COVID-19.

The rearrangement joins TRBV29-1 to TRBJ2-7; 11 bases fit TRBD1. With 3 bases clipped from V and 4 bases from J, the junction kept 8 bases outside the gene matches. CDR1 SQVTM and CDR2 ANQGSEA come from the germline V gene. This CDR3 comprises 15 residues. The CDR3 coding sequence is TGCAGCGTTGAGGGCTGGACAGGGGGCGGGTACGAGCAGTACTTC. Translation: CSVEGWTGGGYEQYF.

The chain links TRBV4-3 to TRBJ2-3; the match to TRBD1 covers 8 bases. The CDR3 totals 16 residues. Trimming at V came to 0 bases and at J to 4 bases, leaving 6 bases not matched to a gene. Germline V gene lookup returns CDR1 LGHNA and CDR2 YSLEER. The DNA of the CDR3 is TGCGCCAGCAGCCAAGAAACAGGGGGAAACGCAGATACGCAGTATTTT. Translated: CASSQETGGNADTQYF.

The chain employs TRBV11-2 and TRBJ2-3; unclear D gene. The CDR3 has 12 residues. The V end lost 2 bases, the J end lost 6 bases, and 6 bases lay between the germline ends. Germline V gene sequence: CDR1 SGHAT, CDR2 FQNNGV. The DNA for the CDR3 is TGTGCCAGCAGCTTATCTAGGGATACGCAGTATTTT. Translating it yields CASSLSRDTQYF.

This clone has at least ten counts. The chain joins TRBV10-2 to TRBJ2-3, with a weak D call TRBD2 (6 bases). CDR3 size: 13 residues. V gave up 4 bases and J gave up 3 bases, with 8 bases separating them. Germline CDR1 reads WSHSY; CDR2 reads SAAADI. DNA of the CDR3: TGCGCCAGCAGTGTTGCGGGGACAGATACGCAGTATTTT. Translated, it gives CASSVAGTDTQYF.

The chain has TRBV2 and TRBJ1-5; D might be TRBD1 (6 bases). Trimming stripped 8 bases from V and 3 bases from J, with 14 bases between. The CDR3 extends over 14 amino acids. Germline CDR1 and CDR2: SNHLY and FYNNEI. CDR3 residues: CASSPTGLNQPQHF. The CDR3 nucleotides are TGTGCCAGCTCCCCCACAGGGCTCAATCAGCCCCAGCATTTT.

In regard to this clone: The same CDR3 is also encoded by other DNA sequences in this sample. The chain couples TRBV18 to TRBJ2-7; D not resolved. V lost 2 bases to trimming and J lost 4 bases, with 6 bases between them. CDR1 and CDR2 from the germline V gene are KGHSH and LQKENI. The CDR3 has 12 amino acids. CDR3 region: CASSPGGYEQYF. DNA of the CDR3: TGTGCCAGCTCACCAGGCGGTTACGAGCAGTACTTC.